The present T cell receptor beta chain was sequenced within a study of blood T cell repertoires in COVID-19. Germline loops: CDR1 LGHDT, CDR2 YNNKEL (reference sequence). V lost 4 bases and J lost 7, with 20 bases in between. This CDR3 spans 16 amino acids. In the authors' workflow: Reference gene primer amplification yielded estimated nucleated cell counts. Clones were sequenced by immunoSEQ multiplex PCR, and TCRdb holds only the in-frame ones, with some missing. V and J calls and clone size are those listed in that table; D and trimming were worked out from the DNA. The data show some 42,000 clones, approximately 90% seen once.

The sequence came from a man in his forties or fifties with active COVID-19. The sample consisted of peripheral blood. The J gene is TRBJ2-1, the V gene TRBV3-1 (or the pseudogene TRBV3-2); perhaps TRBD2 as D (6 bases). Here the CDR3 reads CASSLRLVLIGNEQFF. The CDR3 DNA reads as TGTGCCAGCAGCCTAAGACTAGTTCTGATTGGGAATGAGCAGTTCTTC.